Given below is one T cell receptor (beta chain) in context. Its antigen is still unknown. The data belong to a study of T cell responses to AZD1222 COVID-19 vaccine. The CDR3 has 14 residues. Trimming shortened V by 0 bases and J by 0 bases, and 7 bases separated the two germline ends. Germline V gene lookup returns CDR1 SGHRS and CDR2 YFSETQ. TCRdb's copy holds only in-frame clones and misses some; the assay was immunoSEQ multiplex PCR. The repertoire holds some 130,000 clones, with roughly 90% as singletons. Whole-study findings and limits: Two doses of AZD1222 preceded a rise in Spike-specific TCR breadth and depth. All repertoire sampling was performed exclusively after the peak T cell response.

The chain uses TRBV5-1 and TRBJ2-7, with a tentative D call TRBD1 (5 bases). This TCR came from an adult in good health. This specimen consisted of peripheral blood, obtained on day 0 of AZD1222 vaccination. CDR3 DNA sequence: TGCGCCAGCAGCTTGGCCAGGGACTCCTACGAGCAGTACTTC. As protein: CASSLARDSYEQYF.